The following is a TCR beta chain sequence with its context. Its cognate antigen is unknown. The source of the sample is a study of blood T cells in healthy people across ages. Study-level results: Naive CD4+ cells and diversity were both higher in long-lived donors than in aged donors.

Primed by a sample-barcoded 5' primer and a J-beta primer mix, a second PCR proceeded for about 6 to 11 cycles. One entry per CDR3 protein results from TCRdb running MiXCR on the 5' RACE reads. The sample contains 850,000 to 1,300,000 distinct CDR3 sequences, 35% to 55% of which appear only once. Sequencing was performed on blood. This TCR was sampled from a woman aged 60-75 years in good health.

The CDR3 region has the DNA TGTGCCAGCAGGGAGCAGGGACAGGGAAGGTTAGAGACCCAGTACTTC. It specifies CASREQGQGRLETQYF. V and J are TRBV6-1 and TRBJ2-5, with TRBD1 matching 9 bases. CDR1 MNHNS and CDR2 SASEGT come from the germline V gene. The CDR3 runs to 16 residues. Germline trimming cut 6 bases from V and 4 bases from J; bases unmatched to any gene: 12.